This T cell receptor (beta chain) was sequenced for a study of shared T cell receptors in the human thymus. There are 15 residues in the CDR3. Trimming took 4 bases from V and 2 from J; bases not matched to a gene: 8. The germline V gene encodes CDR1 MGHRA and CDR2 YSYEKL. Sequencing was performed with immunoSEQ multiplex PCR; in TCRdb, only in-frame clones are kept and a portion is missing. The sample lists over 450,000 clones; 78% were seen once. This same sample was also taken into another study, of human thymus T cells. In that study: Thymus tissue was removed during corrective cardiac surgery. Biased V and J segment usage appeared in thymus and peripheral blood. A high degree of thymic repertoire overlap among unrelated individuals was reported in related research.

This sequence joins TRBV4-1 and TRBJ2-7; 7 bases agree with TRBD1. This TCR derives from a boy under three years old with a congenital heart defect. The sequenced sample was thymocytes. For the CDR3, the DNA is TGCGCCAGCAGCCCCCGGACAGGCCCACCCTACGAGCAGTACTTC. Translating it yields CASSPRTGPPYEQYF.